The 3 T cell receptor beta chains below come from one sample, sequenced in a study of Graves' ophthalmopathy and Graves' hyperthyroidism. The study amplified TCR beta CDR3 regions using RNA transcripts. In the first round, RT-PCR was carried out with HTBI primers, and a multiplex PCR formed the second round. From the multiplex PCR reads, TCRdb called clonotypes with MiXCR, one entry per CDR3 protein. This sample has about 1.2 million distinct CDR3 sequences, with roughly 35% found just once. Input material: peripheral blood or thyroid tissue (not recorded which). The receptors come from an adult man with Graves' hyperthyroidism.

This clonotype was counted ten times or more. The chain is built from TRBV7-9 and TRBJ1-2; D remains ambiguous. Germline CDR1 reads SEHNR; CDR2 reads FQNEAQ (reference sequence). This CDR3 has 14 amino acids. V lost 0 bases to trimming and J lost 8 bases, with 13 bases between them. In DNA, the CDR3 is TGTGCCAGCAGCTTAGCCAGTAGCGTGCAAGGCTACACCTTC. Protein product: CASSLASSVQGYTF.

This clonotype came up once. The V call is TRBV19, the J call TRBJ2-7; 13 bases are a match to TRBD2. The V gene end was trimmed by 6 bases and the J gene end by 7 bases; junction bases not matched to a gene: 6. CDR1 LNHDA and CDR2 SQIVND come from the germline V gene (reference sequence). This CDR3 comprises 14 residues. CDR3 in amino acids: CASRLAGGPNEQYF. The CDR3, as DNA: TGTGCCAGTAGACTAGCGGGAGGGCCGAATGAGCAGTACTTC.

A single count supports this clonotype. This chain uses TRBV25-1 with TRBJ1-2; TRBD1 agrees at 7 bases. Germline assignment: CDR1 MGHDK and CDR2 SYGVNS. The trim removed 10 bases at V and 7 bases at J, leaving 24 bases unmatched. The CDR3 is 17 amino acids. In nucleotides, the CDR3 is TGTGCCACCAACCAGGCTCCTAGACAGGGAGGGCTAGGTGGCTACACCTTC. Translating gives CATNQAPRQGGLGGYTF.